There are many counts of the clone carrying this T cell receptor beta chain. The CDR3 consists of 16 residues. Germline V gene sequence: CDR1 SEHNR, CDR2 FQNEAQ (reference sequence). Deletions cut 4 bases from V and 1 base from J, with 13 bases between. TCRdb called the RT-PCR reads again in MiXCR, with one record for every CDR3 protein. The sample holds fewer than 12,000 distinct CDR3 sequences, 22% seen once. This sample is drawn from a study of patients and donors after allogeneic stem cell transplantation. The sample consisted of blood, either unsorted or a sorted T cell fraction (not recorded which). The clonotype was recovered from a human donor who was either an allogeneic HSCT recipient or a stem cell or donor lymphocyte infusion donor (not recorded which). It is not recorded whose cells these are; they may come from a transplant donor. The rearrangement links TRBV7-9 to TRBJ1-4; a possible D gene is TRBD1 (5 bases). CDR3: CASSYSPGGTNEKLFF. DNA for the CDR3: TGTGCCAGCAGCTATTCCCCCGGGGGAACTAATGAAAAACTGTTTTTT. Combining the CDR3 with reference TRBV7-9 and TRBJ1-4 gives the whole variable domain DTGVSQNPRHKITKRGQNVTFRCDPISEHNRLYWYRQTLGQGPEFLTYFQNEAQLEKSRLLSDRFSAERPKGSFSTLEIQRTEQGDSAMYLCASSYSPGGTNEKLFFGSGTQLSVL.